This T cell receptor beta chain was documented in a study of blood T cell repertoires in COVID-19. This clone is a singleton in its sample. Some clones are missing from TCRdb's copy, which holds only in-frame ones; the method was immunoSEQ multiplex PCR. The sample consists of around 180,000 clones, approximately 80% of them appearing once. Each participant's cohort was designated according to participant-reported clinical history. Germline V gene sequence: CDR1 LNHDA, CDR2 SQIVND (reference sequence). The ends were cut back, 3 bases at V and 10 bases at J, with 9 bases in the middle. This CDR3 contains 11 residues.

Sequencing was carried out using PBMCs or T cells enriched from blood (not recorded which). This chain links TRBV19 with TRBJ1-2; D unclear. The sequence derives from a man aged 50 or older who had recovered from COVID-19. CDR3: CASSMPGAYTF. The CDR3 DNA reads as TGTGCCAGTAGTATGCCCGGAGCCTACACCTTC.